These 32 T cell receptor beta chains share one sample of origin, sequenced in a study of technical replicates of blood from a handful of donors. Only in-frame clones appear in the TCRdb table, and some are missing; sequencing was by immunoSEQ multiplex PCR. The sample shows 65,000 to 90,000 clones, 90% to 95% of them seen only once. Input material: T cells isolated from PBMCs. All receptors derive from a human donor in good health.

This sequence joins TRBV5-1 and TRBJ2-3, with TRBD1 as a possible D gene (6 bases). The germline gives CDR1 SGHRS, CDR2 YFSETQ. Trimming took 6 bases from V and 4 from J, leaving 21 bases between them. This CDR3 has 16 amino acids. The CDR3, as DNA: TGCGCCAGCACACTTATCCCGTCCAGGGGCTCAGATACGCAGTATTTT. Encoded protein: CASTLIPSRGSDTQYF.

The chain carries TRBV7-9 and TRBJ1-1; tentative D call: TRBD1 (5 bases). The germline CDR1 and CDR2 sequences are SEHNR and FQNEAQ (reference sequence). Trimming shortened V by 5 bases and J by 8 bases, and 12 bases separated the two germline ends. This CDR3 region has 12 residues. CDR3 sequence: CASSQSQAEAFF. CDR3 in DNA: TGTGCCAGCAGCCAGTCACAGGCCGAAGCTTTCTTT.

As for this clone: This specimen includes other DNA sequences encoding the same CDR3. The V and J genes are TRBV6-5 and TRBJ1-1, with D possibly being TRBD1 (5 bases). Trimming cost V 2 bases and J 8 bases, with 6 bases left between them. CDR3 length: 11 amino acids. Germline V CDR1 and CDR2: MNHEY, SVGAGI. CDR3 in DNA: TGTGCCAGCAGTTACCGGGGGGAAGCTTTCTTT. It codes for CASSYRGEAFF.

The rearrangement joins TRBV5-1 to TRBJ1-1; no clear D. There are 14 residues in the CDR3. Germline CDR1 reads SGHRS; CDR2 reads YFSETQ. Trimming took off 0 bases at V and 11 bases at J, with 17 bases between the two ends. The CDR3 sequence: CASSLGATPMVAFF. DNA for the CDR3: TGCGCCAGCAGCTTGGGGGCAACCCCAATGGTGGCTTTCTTT.

The chain employs TRBV19 and TRBJ2-2; 8 bases fit TRBD1. Looked up from germline, CDR1 is LNHDA and CDR2 is SQIVND (reference sequence). The V segment lost 4 bases and the J segment 7 bases; nucleotides outside the gene matches: 11. The CDR3 sequence is 16 residues long. CDR3 sequence reads: CASSKGQGVKNGELFF. The CDR3 bases are TGTGCCAGTAGTAAAGGACAGGGAGTCAAGAACGGGGAGCTGTTTTTT.

This chain connects TRBV2 to TRBJ1-2; 9 positions match TRBD1. V was pared by 2 bases and J by 6 bases, with 1 base of the junction left unmatched. The CDR3 is 13 residues long. Germline V gene sequence: CDR1 SNHLY, CDR2 FYNNEI. The CDR3 sequence: CASSEWTGDGYTF. The CDR3 region has the DNA TGTGCCAGCAGTGAATGGACAGGGGATGGCTACACCTTC.

This rearrangement joins TRBV6-1 to TRBJ1-5; D perhaps matches TRBD1 (6 bases). This CDR3 has 13 amino acids. Trimming took 6 bases from V and 6 from J, leaving 12 bases between them. Germline CDR1 is MNHNS and CDR2 is SASEGT. The chain's CDR3 is CASRGTYGQPQHF. In DNA, the CDR3 is TGTGCCAGCAGGGGGACATATGGTCAGCCCCAGCATTTT.

The chain employs TRBV7-2 and TRBJ1-5, with D maybe TRBD1 (6 bases). The CDR3 is 14 amino acids. CDR1 and CDR2 (germline): SGHTA, FQGNSA. Trimming cost V 5 bases and J 7 bases, with 15 bases left between them. CDR3 in DNA: TGTGCCAGCAGCCGAACCCAGGGGCCACAGCCCCAGCATTTT. As protein: CASSRTQGPQPQHF.

As DNA, the CDR3 is TGTGCCAGCAGCTGGCGAGGGCGGGAGTTCTACGAGCAGTACTTC. Amino acids: CASSWRGREFYEQYF. The chain is built from TRBV5-6 and TRBJ2-7; 7 bases are a match to TRBD2. Germline assignment: CDR1 SGHDT and CDR2 YYEEEE. V trimming: 3 bases; J trimming: 3 bases; junction bases outside the gene matches: 9. CDR3 size: 15 residues.

V and J are TRBV27 and TRBJ2-7; TRBD2 aligns across 9 bases. In germline, CDR1 is MNHEY, CDR2 SMNVEV (reference sequence). Losses at the gene ends were 4 bases for V and 4 bases for J; bases not matched to a gene: 8. CDR3 length: 15 residues. This CDR3 reads CASSSTAAGGYEQYF. CDR3 DNA: TGTGCCAGCAGTTCAACCGCAGCGGGAGGTTACGAGCAGTACTTC.

The V gene is TRBV5-1, the J gene TRBJ2-1, with 10 nucleotides matching TRBD2. The CDR3 is made up of 14 amino acids. The germline CDR1 and CDR2 sequences are SGHRS and YFSETQ. Trimming at V came to 7 bases and at J to 1 base, leaving 2 bases not matched to a gene. The CDR3 region has the DNA TGCGCCAGCGCGACTAGCGGGTCCTACAATGAGCAGTTCTTC. Translated, it gives CASATSGSYNEQFF.

V and J are TRBV5-1 and TRBJ1-2; 7 bases match TRBD1. The trim removed 6 bases at V and 9 bases at J, leaving 14 bases unmatched. Germline V gene lookup returns CDR1 SGHRS and CDR2 YFSETQ. The CDR3 contains 14 residues. CDR3 sequence (DNA): TGCGCCAGCACCCTATCCACATGGGACAGCAGCTACACCTTC. Translation gives CASTLSTWDSSYTF.

The rearrangement joins TRBV7-9 to TRBJ2-2; 9 positions match TRBD2. The germline V gene encodes CDR1 SEHNR and CDR2 FQNEAQ (reference sequence). V lost 1 base and J lost 5; bases outside the gene matches: 5. This CDR3 contains 16 residues. CDR3 DNA sequence: TGTGCCAGCAGCTTAGGGTCCAGCGGGAGGACCGGGGAGCTGTTTTTT. The encoded protein is CASSLGSSGRTGELFF. The full variable domain, in which reference TRBV7-9 and TRBJ2-2 provide the parts outside the CDR3, is DTGVSQNPRHKITKRGQNVTFRCDPISEHNRLYWYRQTLGQGPEFLTYFQNEAQLEKSRLLSDRFSAERPKGSFSTLEIQRTEQGDSAMYLCASSLGSSGRTGELFFGEGSRLTVL.

The genes are TRBV5-1 and TRBJ2-3; TRBD2 matches 11 bases. The CDR3 sequence is 17 residues long. Germline CDR1 reads SGHRS; CDR2 reads YFSETQ. With 4 bases clipped from V and 1 base from J, the junction kept 8 bases outside the gene matches. The CDR3 region is CASSRTTSGAGTDTQYF. CDR3 nucleotide sequence: TGCGCCAGCAGCCGAACGACTAGCGGGGCCGGCACAGATACGCAGTATTTT.

V gene TRBV5-1 combines with J gene TRBJ1-2; 8 bases are a match to TRBD1. J was trimmed by 8 bases and V by 4 bases; bases with no gene match: 7. CDR1 is SGHRS and CDR2 is YFSETQ in the germline V gene. The CDR3 is made up of 13 amino acids. CDR3 bases: TGCGCCAGCAGCGAGGACAGGGCTGGGGGCTACACCTTC. Protein sequence: CASSEDRAGGYTF.

J is TRBJ2-2 and V is TRBV19; TRBD2 matches 8 bases. The CDR3 is 16 residues long. V lost 5 bases, J lost 2 bases, and 7 bases stayed unmatched. The germline V gene has CDR1 LNHDA and CDR2 SQIVND (reference sequence). The CDR3 here is CASSDLAGINTGELFF. The CDR3 DNA follows: TGTGCCAGTAGTGATTTAGCGGGGATCAACACCGGGGAGCTGTTTTTT. Supplemented by reference TRBV19 and TRBJ2-2, the full variable domain reads DGGITQSPKYLFRKEGQNVTLSCEQNLNHDAMYWYRQDPGQGLRLIYYSQIVNDFQKGDIAEGYSVSREKKESFPLTVTSAQKNPTAFYLCASSDLAGINTGELFFGEGSRLTVL.

The genes are TRBV4-1 and TRBJ2-2; D might be TRBD2 (6 bases). CDR3 length equals 15 residues. The V end was cut by 2 bases, the J end by 6 bases, with 13 bases between. Germline V gene data show CDR1 as MGHRA and CDR2 as YSYEKL. The CDR3 is CASSQPPRDSGELFF. CDR3 DNA sequence: TGCGCCAGCAGCCAACCGCCTCGGGACTCCGGGGAGCTGTTTTTT.

V usage is TRBV7-3 and J usage is TRBJ1-1; D unresolved. This CDR3 has 13 amino acids. V shed 2 bases and J shed 3 bases, with 7 bases lying between them. CDR1 and CDR2 (germline): SGHTA, FQGTGA. CDR3 DNA: TGTGCCAGCAGCTTAGAACACCACACTGAAGCTTTCTTT. Translation gives CASSLEHHTEAFF.

The rearrangement uses TRBV7-9 and TRBJ2-7; 10 nucleotides match TRBD1. Germline CDR1 reads SEHNR; CDR2 reads FQNEAQ (reference sequence). V shed 5 bases and J 2 bases; nucleotides not matched to a gene: 3. The CDR3 runs to 14 residues. CDR3 sequence reads: CASSGDRGTYEQYF. As DNA, the CDR3 is TGTGCCAGCAGCGGGGACAGGGGTACCTACGAGCAGTACTTC.

The rearrangement joins TRBV30 to TRBJ1-2; D is unresolved. V lost 4 bases to trimming and J lost 9 bases, with 6 bases between them. This CDR3 comprises 9 residues. Germline V gives CDR1 GTSNPN, CDR2 SVGIG (reference sequence). The CDR3 here is CAWMRCYTF. The CDR3 DNA reads TGTGCCTGGATGCGGTGCTACACCTTC.

The rearrangement links TRBV9 to TRBJ1-5; D is uncertain. V lost 0 bases to trimming and J lost 1 base, with 8 bases between them. The germline V gene has CDR1 SGDLS and CDR2 YYNGEE. The CDR3 loop spans 15 amino acids. The DNA of the CDR3 is TGTGCCAGCAGCGTAGCTGCGGGGAGCAATCAGCCCCAGCATTTT. Translation gives CASSVAAGSNQPQHF.

The CDR3: CASSLNGQGQNQPQHF. The CDR3 DNA is TGTGCCAGCAGCCTTAACGGACAGGGTCAGAATCAGCCCCAGCATTTT. This rearrangement joins TRBV7-8 to TRBJ1-5; 8 positions agree with TRBD1. This CDR3 is 16 amino acids long. Germline lookup yields CDR1 SGHVS and CDR2 FQNEAQ. J lost 4 bases, V lost 5 bases, and 10 bases had no gene match.

The chain is built from TRBV27 and TRBJ2-7, with D perhaps TRBD1 (6 bases). CDR3 length equals 18 residues. Trimming took 4 bases from V and 5 from J, leaving 27 bases between them. Germline CDR1 and CDR2: MNHEY and SMNVEV (reference sequence). The CDR3 here is CASSSYGGRDAFRNEQYF. The DNA of the CDR3 is TGTGCCAGCAGTTCGTATGGGGGCAGGGACGCCTTTCGGAACGAGCAGTACTTC.

J is TRBJ1-2 and V is TRBV6-5; unclear D gene. CDR1 is MNHEY and CDR2 is SVGAGI in the germline V gene. The CDR3 is 14 residues long. V was pared by 0 bases and J by 4 bases, with 9 bases between. The CDR3 spells CASSYSTSIYGYTF. DNA of the CDR3: TGTGCCAGCAGTTACTCGACAAGTATCTATGGCTACACCTTC.

The chain recombines TRBV25-1 with TRBJ1-1; the D gene is possibly TRBD1 (6 bases). The V gene lost 4 bases and the J gene lost 3 bases, with 15 bases spanning the gap. The CDR3 totals 15 residues. Germline V lookup: CDR1 MGHDK, CDR2 SYGVNS. The CDR3 spells CASSGSRDTHTEAFF. CDR3 in DNA: TGTGCCAGCAGTGGTTCTCGGGACACCCACACTGAAGCTTTCTTT.

The genes are TRBV6-1 and TRBJ2-3, with TRBD2 matching 8 bases. Germline CDR1 and CDR2: MNHNS and SASEGT. With 2 bases clipped from V and 2 bases from J, the junction kept 3 bases outside the gene matches. This CDR3 has 15 residues. In DNA form, the CDR3 reads TGTGCCAGCAGTGAACTGACTAGCGCCACAGATACGCAGTATTTT. Translated: CASSELTSATDTQYF.

The chain joins TRBV29-1 to TRBJ1-2, with a weak D call TRBD1 (5 bases). From germline, CDR1 is SQVTM and CDR2 ANQGSEA. V was clipped by 4 bases and J by 8 bases, with 11 bases between them. The CDR3 is 11 amino acids. In nucleotides, the CDR3 is TGCAGCGTTGCGACAGCGATGGGCTACACCTTC. Translating gives CSVATAMGYTF.

The gene calls are TRBV18 and TRBJ2-7; TRBD2 aligns across 10 bases. Germline V CDR1 and CDR2: KGHSH, LQKENI. The trim removed 6 bases at V and 7 bases at J, leaving 15 bases unmatched. CDR3 size: 16 residues. The CDR3 loop is CASSRLAGSPPLEQYF. The CDR3 DNA reads as TGTGCCAGCTCGAGACTAGCGGGTTCCCCTCCTCTAGAGCAGTACTTC.

The chain employs TRBV7-6 and TRBJ1-5, with 11 bases identical to TRBD1. This CDR3 is built from 15 residues. CDR1 is SGHVS, CDR2 FNYEAQ, per germline. Unmatched junction bases numbered 7, after V lost 5 bases and J lost 7 bases. The CDR3 DNA sequence: TGTGCCAGCAGCGGAAGCCGGGACAGGGGGCAGCCCCAGCATTTT. Its protein is CASSGSRDRGQPQHF. Drawing the rest from reference TRBV7-6 and TRBJ1-5, the complete variable domain is GAGVSQSPRYKVTKRGQDVALRCDPISGHVSLYWYRQALGQGPEFLTYFNYEAQQDKSGLPNDRFSAERPEGSISTLTIQRTEQRDSAMYRCASSGSRDRGQPQHFGDGTRLSIL.

V gene TRBV27 combines with J gene TRBJ2-6, with TRBD2 matching 7 bases. The CDR3 is made up of 17 amino acids. After removal of 2 bases from V and 2 bases from J, the junction contained 6 bases not matched to a gene. Germline CDR1 is MNHEY and CDR2 is SMNVEV (reference sequence). CDR3 amino acids: CASSLGVGGAGANVLTF. CDR3 sequence (DNA): TGTGCCAGCAGTTTAGGCGTTGGGGGGGCTGGGGCCAACGTCCTGACTTTC.

The chain recombines TRBV16 with TRBJ1-1; D is undetermined. The CDR3 is 14 amino acids. V was shortened by 1 base and J by 3 bases, with 9 bases between the two germline ends. Looked up from germline, CDR1 is KGHSY and CDR2 is FQNENV. The CDR3 spells CASSQLREYTEAFF. The CDR3 bases are TGTGCCAGCAGCCAATTACGGGAATACACTGAAGCTTTCTTT.

The chain recombines TRBV2 with TRBJ1-2; D remains unclear. The CDR3 extends over 11 amino acids. Deletions cut 2 bases from V and 5 bases from J, with 3 bases between. Looked up from germline, CDR1 is SNHLY and CDR2 is FYNNEI. CDR3 sequence reads: CASSEPYGYTF. Written as DNA, the CDR3 is TGTGCCAGCAGTGAACCGTATGGCTACACCTTC.